The present TCR beta chain was sequenced within a study of post-analysis software for immune sequencing data. Study-wide findings and caveats: Higher frequency in patients than in controls was seen for several TRBV segments, with TRBV5-6, TRBV5-1 and TRBV20-1 among them. Multiple sclerosis was associated with a significant reduction in normalized Chao1 diversity relative to controls.

About this clonotype itself: Its antigen remains unknown.

TCR beta cDNA libraries included unique molecular identifiers. A single record per CDR3 protein comes from TCRdb applying MiXCR to the PCR reads. Of under 900,000 distinct CDR3 sequences in the sample, approximately 53% were seen once. The CDR3 is made up of 15 amino acids. CDR1 MNHNY and CDR2 SVGAGI come from the germline V gene (reference sequence). The V end lost 1 base, the J end lost 6 bases, and 14 bases lay between the germline ends. The sequence was obtained from a girl between 10 and 17 years old with multiple sclerosis. This chain connects TRBV6-6 to TRBJ2-3; D uncertain. The sample consisted of blood. CDR3 amino acids: CASSYLTSPPDTQYF. The CDR3 DNA is TGTGCCAGCAGTTACTTAACCTCTCCTCCGGATACGCAGTATTTT.